The 8 T cell receptor beta chains reported below all come from one sample, sequenced in a study of blood T cell repertoires in COVID-19. Sequenced by immunoSEQ multiplex PCR; TCRdb stores in-frame clones only, minus some. In the table there are 350,000 to 400,000 clones, more than 70% of which are singletons. The sample comprised PBMCs or T cells enriched from blood (not recorded which). The receptors derive from a man aged 40-49 years in a cohort exposed to, infected with or recovered from COVID-19 (not recorded which).

The genes are TRBV6-5 and TRBJ2-5; tentatively, D is TRBD1 (5 bases). This CDR3 is 13 amino acids long. Germline lookup yields CDR1 MNHEY and CDR2 SVGAGI. The V and J ends lost 7 bases and 2 bases respectively, with 11 bases between them. Here the CDR3 reads CASTRQLQETQYF. CDR3 DNA sequence: TGTGCCAGCACCCGACAGTTGCAAGAGACCCAGTACTTC.

The V gene is TRBV18, the J gene TRBJ1-3, with 7 bases identical to TRBD1. The CDR3 is 16 amino acids. CDR1 KGHSH and CDR2 LQKENI come from the germline V gene. The ends lost 1 base at V and 3 bases at J; junction bases unmatched: 6. CDR3 residues: CASSPQHRGVGNTIYF. CDR3 DNA sequence: TGTGCCAGCTCACCACAGCACAGGGGAGTTGGAAACACCATATATTTT. Complete variable domain (other parts from reference TRBV18 and TRBJ1-3): NAGVMQNPRHLVRRRGQEARLRCSPMKGHSHVYWYRQLPEEGLKFMVYLQKENIIDESGMPKERFSAEFPKEGPSILRIQQVVRGDSAAYFCASSPQHRGVGNTIYFGEGSWLTVV.

For this clone: Other nucleotide sequences in the sample specify the same CDR3. This sequence joins TRBV5-1 and TRBJ1-2, with TRBD1 as a possible D gene (6 bases). The germline CDR1 and CDR2 sequences are SGHRS and YFSETQ. V shed 0 bases and J shed 4 bases, with 10 bases lying between them. CDR3 length: 14 amino acids. The CDR3 is CASSLGDRSYGYTF. For the CDR3, the DNA is TGCGCCAGCAGCTTGGGCGACAGGAGCTATGGCTACACCTTC.

The rearrangement links TRBV3-1 (or the pseudogene TRBV3-2) to TRBJ2-5; TRBD2 matches 8 bases. Unmatched junction bases numbered 0, after V lost 2 bases and J lost 4 bases. CDR1 LGHDT and CDR2 YNNKEL come from the germline V gene (reference sequence). The CDR3 is 13 amino acids. CDR3 region: CASSQRGGETQYF. For the CDR3, the DNA is TGTGCCAGCAGCCAACGGGGGGGAGAGACCCAGTACTTC.

The chain has TRBV7-8 and TRBJ2-3; 8 bases fit TRBD1. V lost 0 bases, J lost 6 bases, and 5 bases stayed unmatched. The germline V gene has CDR1 SGHVS and CDR2 FQNEAQ. The CDR3 has 15 residues. CDR3 DNA sequence: TGTGCCAGCAGCTTAGCGACAGGGGCCACGGATACGCAGTATTTT. It codes for CASSLATGATDTQYF. The whole variable domain, remainder taken from reference TRBV7-8 and TRBJ2-3, is GAGVSQSPRYKVAKRGQDVALRCDPISGHVSLFWYQQALGQGPEFLTYFQNEAQLDKSGLPSDRFFAERPEGSVSTLKIQRTQQEDSAVYLCASSLATGATDTQYFGPGTRLTVL.

The chain uses TRBV14 and TRBJ2-2, with 7 positions matching TRBD1. CDR3 length: 14 amino acids. Germline CDR1 and CDR2: SGHDN and FVKESK. With 3 bases clipped from V and 4 bases from J, the junction kept 2 bases outside the gene matches. The chain's CDR3 is CASSQNRGTGELFF. In DNA, the CDR3 is TGTGCCAGCAGCCAGAACAGGGGCACCGGGGAGCTGTTTTTT. The full variable domain, with the rest looked up from reference TRBV14 and TRBJ2-2, is EAGVTQFPSHSVIEKGQTVTLRCDPISGHDNLYWYRRVMGKEIKFLLHFVKESKQDESGMPNNRFLAERTGGTYSTLKVQPAELEDSGVYFCASSQNRGTGELFFGEGSRLTVL.

The chain carries TRBV4-1 and TRBJ1-2; 8 nucleotides align to TRBD1. The germline V gene has CDR1 MGHRA and CDR2 YSYEKL. The CDR3 loop spans 17 amino acids. Unmatched junction bases numbered 14, after V lost 4 bases and J lost 4 bases. DNA for the CDR3: TGCGCCAGCAGCCCCCGAACCTCCGGACAGGGAGGCTATGGCTACACCTTC. Its translation: CASSPRTSGQGGYGYTF.

V is TRBV5-5 and J is TRBJ2-2, with D perhaps matching TRBD2 (6 bases). Germline values: CDR1 SGHKS, CDR2 YYEKEE (reference sequence). The CDR3 loop spans 15 amino acids. Trimming removed 0 bases from V and 1 base from J, with 7 bases in between. The CDR3, as DNA: TGTGCCAGCAGCTTGGCCGGGGGGAACACCGGGGAGCTGTTTTTT. It is translated as CASSLAGGNTGELFF.